This is a list of T cell receptor beta chains from one sample in a study of response to subunit inactivated influenza vaccine. TCRdb called the RT-PCR reads again in MiXCR, with one record for every CDR3 protein. The data contain approximately 500,000 distinct CDR3 sequences, 13% of them singletons. Sequences were derived from PBMCs from blood, sampled roughly 46 days after vaccination. The receptors shown here come from a man aged 50 or older who received an inactivated influenza vaccine. CDR3s include the opening cysteine and the closing phenylalanine or tryptophan. Each record gives: clone size, V gene, D gene, CDR3 length, J gene, CDR3 DNA, CDR3 protein. The D gene is left open where the match is weak. Clone size is stated in some rows and not others, as once, few, many or a class when expanded.

-	TRBV6-1	TRBD1	12	TRBJ2-5	TGCGCCCTGACAGGGGTTGGGGAGACCCAGTACTTC	CALTGVGETQYF
few	TRBV19	-	15	TRBJ1-5	TGTGCCAGTAGTTCCCTCCCCCCGGGGAATCAGCCCCAGCATTTT	CASSSLPPGNQPQHF
few	TRBV11-2	-	12	TRBJ2-7	TGTGCCAGCAGCTTAGCGATCGACGAGCAGTACTTC	CASSLAIDEQYF
once	TRBV7-9	-	15	TRBJ2-6	TGTGCCAGCAGCTTCGCGGTCTCTGGGGCCAACGTCCTGACTTTC	CASSFAVSGANVLTF
once	TRBV12-3/TRBV12-4	-	12	TRBJ2-3	TGTGCCAGCGCTCGGGGGCATTATACGCAGTATTTT	CASARGHYTQYF
-	TRBV20-1	TRBD2	15	TRBJ2-5	TGCAGTGCTGAAAGGACTAGCGGCCTCCAAGAGACCCAGTACTTC	CSAERTSGLQETQYF
few	TRBV28	-	14	TRBJ1-5	TGTGCCACCCTCCCGGGGCTGGCGGGTCAGCCCCAGCATTTT	CATLPGLAGQPQHF
few	TRBV9	-	18	TRBJ2-1	TGTGCCAGCAGCACAAACCACGGACTTCAGTACTCCTACAATGAGCAGTTCTTC	CASSTNHGLQYSYNEQFF
-	TRBV15	-	18	TRBJ2-3	TGTGCCACCAGCAGCAAAACAGCGGGGGACAGGCCCGCAGATACGCAGTATTTT	CATSSKTAGDRPADTQYF
few	TRBV7-2	-	12	TRBJ2-5	TGTGCCAGCAGCTTAGCGGGCGGGACCCAGTACTTC	CASSLAGGTQYF
few	TRBV10-3	-	15	TRBJ2-5	TGTGCCATCAGTGGCACTGGACAGCCTGGAGAGACCCAGTACTTC	CAISGTGQPGETQYF
-	TRBV6-2/TRBV6-3	TRBD2	20	TRBJ2-3	TGTGCCAGCAGTTACCCCCGAGGGACTAGCGGGGGGGCGGTCTCAGATACGCAGTATTTT	CASSYPRGTSGGAVSDTQYF
many	TRBV6-6	-	11	TRBJ2-3	TGTGCCAGCAGGGGAGGAGTGGGGCAGTATTTT	CASRGGVGQYF
few	TRBV6-1	-	15	TRBJ2-7	TGTGCCAGCAGGGAGGGCAGATCCGTCGTTTACGAGCAGTACTTC	CASREGRSVVYEQYF
few	TRBV7-2	TRBD1	14	TRBJ2-1	TGTGCCAGCAGCTTAGTAGACAGGGTTCATGAGCAGTTCTTC	CASSLVDRVHEQFF
-	TRBV7-2	TRBD2	16	TRBJ2-7	TGTGCCAGCAGCGGTAGCAGCGGGAATCCTCCCTACGAGCAGTACTTC	CASSGSSGNPPYEQYF
many	TRBV12-3/TRBV12-4	-	18	TRBJ1-1	TGTGCCAGCAGTTTACGACGGACATTGAACCGCCCGCCCACTGAAGCTTTCTTT	CASSLRRTLNRPPTEAFF
-	TRBV5-5	TRBD1	15	TRBJ1-2	TGTGCCAGCAGCATCGGACAGGGTATGGACTATGGCTACACCTTC	CASSIGQGMDYGYTF
few	TRBV12-3/TRBV12-4	TRBD2	18	TRBJ2-3	TGTGCCAGCAGTAGGACTAGCGGGAGGTATACGAGCACAGATACGCAGTATTTT	CASSRTSGRYTSTDTQYF
few	TRBV7-2	-	15	TRBJ1-6	TGTGCCAGCAGCTTAAACAGGCAGGGGAATTCACCCCTCCACTTT	CASSLNRQGNSPLHF
-	TRBV24-1	-	15	TRBJ2-4	TGTGCCACCAGTGAGACAGGAGTGGCCAAAAACATTCAGTACTTC	CATSETGVAKNIQYF
few	TRBV10-3	-	13	TRBJ2-5	TGTGCCATCAGCCAGAGCTCAGGAGAGACCCAGTACTTC	CAISQSSGETQYF
-	TRBV10-3	-	22	TRBJ2-2	TGTGCCATCAGTGAGAACCGCTTGTCTAGCAGGAGGAAAGACCTGAACACCGGGGAGCTGTTTTTT	CAISENRLSSRRKDLNTGELFF
many	TRBV6-2/TRBV6-3	TRBD1	17	TRBJ2-3	TGTGCCAGCAGCCCCTTTATGGGGACAGGGGGTGCCGATACGCAGTATTTT	CASSPFMGTGGADTQYF
many	TRBV4-2	TRBD1	14	TRBJ2-5	TGTGCCAGCAGCCGAGGACAGGGGCGGGAGACCCAGTACTTC	CASSRGQGRETQYF
few	TRBV30	TRBD2	13	TRBJ2-1	TGTGCCTGGAGTGTCAGCGGGAACAATGAGCAGTTCTTC	CAWSVSGNNEQFF
few	TRBV7-2	-	14	TRBJ2-6	TGTGCCAGCAGCTCACCAACCGGGGCCAACGTCCTGACTTTC	CASSSPTGANVLTF
-	TRBV24-1	TRBD1	16	TRBJ2-1	TGTGCCACCAGTGTAGAAGACAGGGGACTGGTCGCTGAGCAGTTCTTC	CATSVEDRGLVAEQFF
once	TRBV5-8	TRBD1	16	TRBJ2-5	TGTGCCAGCAGCTTGTTACAGGGGGCAAATGGAGAGACCCAGTACTTC	CASSLLQGANGETQYF
-	TRBV7-8	TRBD2	15	TRBJ2-1	TGTGCCAGCAGTGAAGGGGCGGGGGGGCCCAGTGAGCAGTTCTTC	CASSEGAGGPSEQFF
few	TRBV7-9	-	13	TRBJ2-2	TGTGCCAGCGAGGAGGGGAACACCGGGGAGCTGTTTTTT	CASEEGNTGELFF
-	TRBV12-3/TRBV12-4	-	12	TRBJ2-3	TGTGCCAGCAGAGAAGCTTTGGGTACGCAGTATTTT	CASREALGTQYF
few	TRBV27	-	14	TRBJ2-7	TGTGCCAGCAGCTGGACGGCAGATTCCTACGAGCAGTACTTC	CASSWTADSYEQYF
-	TRBV29-1	-	13	TRBJ2-1	TGCAGCGTTGAAGGGGGTTGGGACAATGAGCAGTTCTTC	CSVEGGWDNEQFF
-	TRBV6-1	-	15	TRBJ1-3	TGTGCCAGCAGACTCACGGGACAACCTGGAAACACCATATATTTT	CASRLTGQPGNTIYF
-	TRBV5-1	-	15	TRBJ2-3	TGCGCCAGCACCCAGGGGGGTGGCGGCACAGATACGCAGTATTTT	CASTQGGGGTDTQYF
few	TRBV12-3/TRBV12-4	TRBD2	14	TRBJ2-1	TGTGCCAGCACCCTCCTAGCGGCATTAAATGAGCAGTTCTTC	CASTLLAALNEQFF
few	TRBV10-3	TRBD1	14	TRBJ2-7	TGTGCCATCAATAGGGACAGCAGCTCCTACGAGCAGTACTTC	CAINRDSSSYEQYF
few	TRBV7-2	TRBD2	15	TRBJ2-1	TGTGCCAGCAGCTTAGCGCTGACTAGCGGTAATGAGCAGTTCTTC	CASSLALTSGNEQFF
-	TRBV29-1	-	12	TRBJ2-7	TGCAGCGTTTGGGACAGGACTAGGGAGCAGTACTTC	CSVWDRTREQYF
many	TRBV10-3	-	12	TRBJ1-2	TGTGCCATCACCCCAGACAGGAGCGGCTACACCTTC	CAITPDRSGYTF
-	TRBV24-1	TRBD1	11	TRBJ2-1	TGTGCCACCCAGGGGGACAATGAGCAGTTCTTC	CATQGDNEQFF
many	TRBV19	-	15	TRBJ2-2	TGTGCCAGTAGTCCCGCAGGGAGAGGCACCGGGGAGCTGTTTTTT	CASSPAGRGTGELFF
-	TRBV20-1	-	14	TRBJ1-1	TGCAGTGCAAAGAAAGGGGGTATGAACACTGAAGCTTTCTTT	CSAKKGGMNTEAFF
-	TRBV20-1	-	17	TRBJ2-7	TGCAGTGCTGTCGGGACAGAGGTAGGGGGGAAAATCTACGAGCAGTACTTC	CSAVGTEVGGKIYEQYF
-	TRBV5-1	-	13	TRBJ2-3	TGCGCCAGCAGCTGGAGATTGACAGATACGCAGTATTTT	CASSWRLTDTQYF
-	TRBV12-3/TRBV12-4	-	14	TRBJ2-2	TGTGCCAGCAGTCAAACAGGACCCACCGGGGAGCTGTTTTTT	CASSQTGPTGELFF
-	TRBV7-2	TRBD2	16	TRBJ2-2	TGTGCCAGCAGCTTACAGGGCGGGAGAAACACCGGGGAGCTGTTTTTT	CASSLQGGRNTGELFF
-	TRBV20-1	TRBD2	15	TRBJ2-7	TGCAGTGCTAGAGATGGGGCGGGGGGCGCCTACGAGCAGTACTTC	CSARDGAGGAYEQYF
few	TRBV20-1	TRBD2	16	TRBJ2-1	TGCAGTGCTAGAGCGAATAAGCGGGAGTTAGGGAATGAGCAGTTCTTC	CSARANKRELGNEQFF
-	TRBV5-5	-	16	TRBJ1-3	TGTGCCAGCAGCTTGGTGCCAGACATCTCTGGAAACACCATATATTTT	CASSLVPDISGNTIYF
-	TRBV20-1	-	16	TRBJ1-4	TGCAGTGCTAGCCACGGGACACAGGCAACTAATGAAAAACTGTTTTTT	CSASHGTQATNEKLFF
-	TRBV20-1	-	14	TRBJ1-3	TGCAGTGCTGAGAGGGGGAACTCTGGAAACACCATATATTTT	CSAERGNSGNTIYF
-	TRBV24-1	TRBD2	17	TRBJ2-3	TGTGCCACCAGTGATGACATAGCGGGAGTTTTGACAGATACGCAGTATTTT	CATSDDIAGVLTDTQYF
-	TRBV24-1	TRBD2	16	TRBJ2-7	TGTGCCACCAGTGATTCGTCCGGGACTAGCTTATACGAGCAGTACTTC	CATSDSSGTSLYEQYF
-	TRBV10-3	TRBD2	19	TRBJ2-3	TGTGCCATCAGTGAGCCATGGACTAGCGGGGGGGCTGGCACAGATACGCAGTATTTT	CAISEPWTSGGAGTDTQYF
-	TRBV7-6	TRBD1	15	TRBJ2-7	TGTGCCAGCAGCCCCAGGACAGGGAGTTCCTACGAGCAGTACTTC	CASSPRTGSSYEQYF
few	TRBV3-1	TRBD2	15	TRBJ2-7	TGTGCCAGCAGCCAAGAACCGACTAGCGTCTTCGAGCAGTACTTC	CASSQEPTSVFEQYF
-	TRBV5-6	-	13	TRBJ1-2	TGTGCCAGTTGCCCGCGCCGGGACTATGGCTACACCTTC	CASCPRRDYGYTF
-	TRBV12-3/TRBV12-4	-	15	TRBJ2-5	TGTGCCAGCAGATCCCCACCCCCCGGTACAGAGACCCAGTACTTC	CASRSPPPGTETQYF